This TCR beta chain originates from a study of technical replicates of blood from a handful of donors. Profiled with immunoSEQ multiplex PCR; TCRdb holds only in-frame clones, not every one. This table holds tens of thousands of clones, more than 75% found once. The CDR3 loop spans 11 amino acids. The germline V gene has CDR1 SQVTM and CDR2 ANQGSEA. V was clipped by 3 bases and J by 6 bases, with 8 bases between them. This clone showed up just a few times. J is TRBJ1-2 and V is TRBV29-1; D remains unclear. Sequenced material: PBMCs. The sequence was collected from a human donor in good health. Some clones in this sample may be carry-over from other donors' samples. CDR3 nucleotide sequence: TGCAGCGTTGAGCGAGAAAATGGCTACACCTTC. Translated, it gives CSVERENGYTF.